This T cell receptor (beta chain) was obtained from a study of T cell changes during pregnancy in multiple sclerosis (dated by TCRdb to between 2018 and 2021). For the wider study: In women with multiple sclerosis, the researchers looked at how the T cell repertoire shifted as pregnancy progressed.

Of note for this clone: Its binding antigen is unknown. No per-base quality is available; no much larger clone lies one base away.

The library was produced with the immunoSEQ multiplex PCR assay. In its TCRdb copy, this immuneACCESS table keeps in-frame sequences only and misses some clones. Where compared with another copy, unresolved V genes explain less than half of these, and the others have no known cause. The sample yields under 75,000 clones; about 93% were counted once. Roughly 1.4% of the sample belongs to the ten largest clones. The sequences come from peripheral blood, collected in the third trimester of pregnancy. This receptor was identified in a female donor in good health, enrolled as a control in a pregnancy study.

The CDR3 here reads CASSLLSVAETQYF. Here is the DNA: TGTGCCAGCAGCCTCCTCTCGGTTGCGGAGACCCAGTACTTC. The rearrangement combines TRBV7-9 with TRBJ2-5; the D gene is not confidently resolved. The germline V gene (reference sequence) yields SEHNR for CDR1 and FQNEAQ for CDR2. V is cut by 5 bases and J by 5 bases, and the space between the germline ends is 15 bases. The CDR3 has 14 amino acids, counting the end cysteine and phenylalanine. The only DNA kept is the CDR3, 42 bases in frame from the first base.